One sample yielded the 9 T cell receptor beta chains listed below, sequenced in a study of T cell responses to AZD1222 COVID-19 vaccine. Data came from immunoSEQ multiplex PCR; TCRdb stores just in-frame clones and leaves some out. This sample yields 70,000 to 90,000 clones, of which roughly 90% are seen a single time; roughly 2.3% belongs to the top ten. The source was peripheral blood, collected on day 0 of AZD1222 vaccination. These receptors were taken from an adult in good health.

V is TRBV7-9 and J is TRBJ2-7, with a tentative D call TRBD2 (5 bases). Germline lookup yields CDR1 SEHNR and CDR2 FQNEAQ (reference sequence). The CDR3 length is 19 residues. Trimming stripped 5 bases from V and 3 bases from J, with 29 bases between. The CDR3 region has the DNA TGTGCCAGCAGCCCCCCCGTGGCTAGCACCCAGGAACCCTACTACGAGCAGTACTTC. Its protein is CASSPPVASTQEPYYEQYF. Looking up the rest from reference TRBV7-9 and TRBJ2-7 gives the full variable domain: DTGVSQNPRHKITKRGQNVTFRCDPISEHNRLYWYRQTLGQGPEFLTYFQNEAQLEKSRLLSDRFSAERPKGSFSTLEIQRTEQGDSAMYLCASSPPVASTQEPYYEQYFGPGTRLTVT.

This chain joins TRBV25-1 and TRBJ1-1, with no clear D. Trimming cost V 2 bases and J 1 base, with 11 bases left between them. The CDR3 loop spans 15 amino acids. Germline values: CDR1 MGHDK, CDR2 SYGVNS. CDR3 residues: CASSEDLSGNTEAFF. CDR3 DNA sequence: TGTGCCAGCAGTGAAGATTTATCGGGGAACACTGAAGCTTTCTTT.

This chain connects TRBV29-1 to TRBJ1-1; D unclear. CDR1 and CDR2 from the germline V gene are SQVTM and ANQGSEA. Trimming shortened V by 8 bases and J by 5 bases, and 12 bases separated the two germline ends. The CDR3 covers 11 residues. This CDR3 reads CSTDGWTEAFF. Written as DNA, the CDR3 is TGCAGCACGGATGGGTGGACTGAAGCTTTCTTT.

The rearrangement uses TRBV27 and TRBJ1-5, with a possible D match to TRBD1 (5 bases). There are 16 residues in the CDR3. The ends were cut back, 2 bases at V and 5 bases at J, with 16 bases in the middle. Germline V gives CDR1 MNHEY, CDR2 SMNVEV (reference sequence). CDR3 loop: CASSLSPQGAYQPQHF. The CDR3 DNA reads as TGTGCCAGCAGTTTAAGTCCCCAGGGAGCTTATCAGCCCCAGCATTTT.

The chain combines TRBV7-2 with TRBJ2-1, with TRBD2 identical over 9 bases. The CDR3 has 15 residues. After removal of 1 base from V and 7 bases from J, the junction contained 5 bases not matched to a gene. Germline assignment: CDR1 SGHTA and CDR2 FQGNSA. The CDR3 region is CASSLEGGGANEQFF. CDR3 in DNA: TGTGCCAGCAGCTTAGAGGGCGGGGGGGCTAATGAGCAGTTCTTC.

This clone was found once. The rearrangement uses TRBV5-6 and TRBJ2-3; 9 positions agree with TRBD2. This CDR3 has 14 residues. J was trimmed by 2 bases and V by 4 bases; bases with no gene match: 2. CDR1 is SGHDT, CDR2 YYEEEE, per germline. In DNA, the CDR3 is TGTGCCAGCAGCCTAGCGGGATTCACAGATACGCAGTATTTT. It codes for CASSLAGFTDTQYF.

The V call is TRBV19, the J call TRBJ2-3; 8 bases match TRBD1. Germline V CDR1 and CDR2: LNHDA, SQIVND (reference sequence). V lost 4 bases to trimming and J lost 7 bases; unmatched junction nucleotides: 10. The CDR3 is made up of 15 amino acids. The CDR3 here is CASSTMTGAPHTQYF. DNA for the CDR3: TGTGCCAGTAGTACTATGACAGGGGCCCCCCATACGCAGTATTTT.

This CDR3 is CASSIPSGSKAKNIQYF. CDR3 nucleotide sequence: TGTGCCAGTAGTATCCCCAGCGGGAGTAAGGCCAAAAACATTCAGTACTTC. The V and J genes are TRBV19 and TRBJ2-4, with 8 nucleotides matching TRBD2. Germline V gene lookup returns CDR1 LNHDA and CDR2 SQIVND (reference sequence). The junction had 8 bases not matched to a gene; V was cut back by 3 bases and J by 1 base. This CDR3 region has 17 residues.

The chain carries TRBV9 and TRBJ2-3; 8 bases agree with TRBD2. The CDR3 runs to 16 residues. The trim removed 4 bases at V and 3 bases at J, leaving 10 bases unmatched. The germline V gene has CDR1 SGDLS and CDR2 YYNGEE. CDR3 in DNA: TGTGCCAGCAGCTCGGGGAGCGGGAGAGTTACAGATACGCAGTATTTT. It codes for CASSSGSGRVTDTQYF.